These T cell receptor beta chains were read from a single sample in a study of PD-1 blockade in classical Hodgkin lymphoma. TCRdb keeps only in-frame clones here, not all; method: immunoSEQ multiplex PCR. Here the sample spans over 85,000 clones, about 92% being singletons. Here the sequenced sample was peripheral blood mononuclear cells (PBMCs), taken before the fourth cycle of nivolumab. The receptors derive from a human donor with classical Hodgkin lymphoma. The conserved cysteine and the conserved F or W are not part of the CDR3 here. Expanded clones get a size class; other rows say once, few or many, or leave the size out.

13,TRBJ2-7,-,TRBV7-2,ASSLAPGQGYEQY
13,TRBJ2-6,-,TRBV6-6,ATGTASSGANVLT
10,TRBJ2-5,-,TRBV11-2,ASSRIPETQY
14,TRBJ2-3,once,TRBV11-3,ASSRGGLAGGDTQY
14,TRBJ2-1,-,TRBV19,ASSFLSGVMYNEQF
11,TRBJ1-2,-,TRBV19,ASSIGRTDGYT
15,TRBJ1-4,-,TRBV7-6,ASSGSGTAATNEKLF
11,TRBJ2-7,-,TRBV28,ASSDTGADEQY
11,TRBJ2-5,-,TRBV19,ASSGGVQETQY
13,TRBJ2-7,-,TRBV30,AWSAVGRAAYEQY
14,TRBJ1-1,-,TRBV27,ASSRPGTGPNTEAF
12,TRBJ2-3,-,TRBV28,ASNAGGPTDTQY
13,TRBJ2-3,-,TRBV28,ASSSPAGKTDTQY
14,TRBJ2-7,-,TRBV9,ASSPGTSGRTYEQY
13,TRBJ1-5,-,TRBV7-9,ASSFSTGINQPQH
12,TRBJ1-1,few,TRBV7-6,ASSPGTGETEAF
12,TRBJ2-2,-,TRBV25-1,ASSELGVTGELF
10,TRBJ2-7,-,TRBV29-1,SVGPGQIEQY
10,TRBJ1-2,-,TRBV9,ASSVDEPGYT
15,TRBJ2-1,-,TRBV7-2,ASSLSLGQGMRNEQF
14,TRBJ2-7,-,TRBV28,ASSSDLHPGGYEQY
13,TRBJ2-2,-,TRBV6-6,ASSFSGKGTGELF
16,TRBJ1-1,-,TRBV7-9,ASSSRDRGATGDTEAF
11,TRBJ1-2,-,TRBV9,ASSGSAGYGYT
13,TRBJ2-7,-,TRBV28,ASYSNGKRSYEQY
13,TRBJ1-1,-,TRBV9,ASSVAQTQNTEAF
15,TRBJ2-7,-,TRBV6-1,ASSGPGLGVHSYEQY
11,TRBJ2-7,once,TRBV29-1,SAGEAAAYEQY
10,TRBJ1-2,-,TRBV2,ASSEKGYGYT
14,TRBJ1-1,few,TRBV4-1,ASSHPQGDSRTEAF
14,TRBJ2-7,-,TRBV27,ASSLWLASGIYEQY
13,TRBJ1-2,-,TRBV28,ASSLDGYSNYGYT
11,TRBJ2-1,-,TRBV6-6,ASSFTSYNEQF
14,TRBJ2-7,-,TRBV21-1,ASTRDGGGGTYEQY
17,TRBJ2-2,-,TRBV9,ASSVGASGRAGDTGELF
14,TRBJ2-2,once,TRBV28,ASSLADNPNTGELF
12,TRBJ1-2,-,TRBV4-2,ASGTLGGKYGYT
16,TRBJ1-5,once,TRBV7-9,ASSSPTGASYSNQPQH
13,TRBJ2-5,-,TRBV12-1,ASARGPERVETQY
13,TRBJ1-1,-,TRBV11-2,ASSLIGTENTEAF
15,TRBJ2-1,-,TRBV5-1,ASSFGLAASSYNEQF
12,TRBJ2-3,-,TRBV2,ASSNRAGTDTQY
16,TRBJ2-7,once,TRBV19,ASSTTGLAGGPGYEQY